These 25 T cell receptor beta chains originate from one sample sequenced in a study of blood T cell repertoires in COVID-19. Data came from immunoSEQ multiplex PCR; TCRdb stores just in-frame clones and leaves some out. The sample consists of about 300,000 clones, 89% of them appearing once. Sequenced sample: peripheral blood. These receptors were collected from a man between 18 and 35 years old who had recovered from COVID-19.

The chain employs TRBV29-1 and TRBJ2-7; 8 bases agree with TRBD1. The CDR3 has 14 residues. J lost 3 bases, V lost 5 bases, and 9 bases had no gene match. In germline, CDR1 is SQVTM, CDR2 ANQGSEA. CDR3 nucleotides: TGCAGCGTTAACCAGGGGGCGAGCGGCTACGAGCAGTACTTC. Translated, it gives CSVNQGASGYEQYF.

The V call is TRBV4-2, the J call TRBJ2-3, with a tentative D call TRBD2 (5 bases). Trimming shortened V by 0 bases and J by 5 bases, and 12 bases separated the two germline ends. The CDR3 extends over 15 amino acids. Looked up from germline, CDR1 is LGHNA and CDR2 is YNFKEQ. The CDR3 DNA is TGTGCCAGCAGCCAAGATCTCGCGGGCCGAGATACGCAGTATTTT. Protein product: CASSQDLAGRDTQYF.

This sequence joins TRBV19 and TRBJ2-7, with 8 bases fitting TRBD1. Germline lookup yields CDR1 LNHDA and CDR2 SQIVND (reference sequence). The J segment lost 3 bases and the V segment lost 6 bases, leaving 7 bases of the junction unmatched. The CDR3 covers 14 residues. The CDR3 sequence: CASRVQGGNYEQYF. DNA for the CDR3: TGTGCCAGTAGGGTACAGGGGGGTAACTACGAGCAGTACTTC.

The gene calls are TRBV19 and TRBJ2-1, with TRBD2 identical over 8 bases. The V gene end was trimmed by 6 bases and the J gene end by 0 bases; junction bases not matched to a gene: 1. From germline, CDR1 is LNHDA and CDR2 SQIVND (reference sequence). This CDR3 spans 14 amino acids. The CDR3 nucleotides read TGTGCCAGTAGAACTAGCGGCTCCTACAATGAGCAGTTCTTC. It is translated as CASRTSGSYNEQFF.

The CDR3 loop is CASSVTGINYGYTF. CDR3 bases: TGTGCCAGCAGTGTGACAGGGATTAACTATGGCTACACCTTC. V usage is TRBV25-1 and J usage is TRBJ1-2; the match to TRBD1 covers 7 bases. CDR3 length: 14 amino acids. The ends lost 4 bases at V and 1 base at J; junction bases unmatched: 3. Germline V gene data show CDR1 as MGHDK and CDR2 as SYGVNS.

The rearrangement joins TRBV5-1 to TRBJ1-3; maybe TRBD1 (5 bases). CDR3 length equals 16 residues. With 4 bases removed from V and 3 bases from J, the gap between germline ends came to 17 bases. CDR1 is SGHRS and CDR2 is YFSETQ in the germline V gene. CDR3 in amino acids: CASSGRGAQGGNTIYF. In DNA, the CDR3 is TGCGCCAGCAGCGGCCGCGGGGCGCAAGGTGGAAACACCATATATTTT.

The gene calls are TRBV27 and TRBJ2-1; TRBD2 might be the D (6 bases). V gave up 5 bases and J gave up 1 base, with 21 bases separating them. Germline V gene lookup returns CDR1 MNHEY and CDR2 SMNVEV (reference sequence). The CDR3 has 18 amino acids. The CDR3 DNA follows: TGTGCCAGCAGTCCCCTCGGACGGAGGGACTTTTCCTACAATGAGCAGTTCTTC. It is translated as CASSPLGRRDFSYNEQFF.

This clone was recorded once. The rearrangement uses TRBV27 and TRBJ2-5; weak D call: TRBD1 (6 bases). Germline loops: CDR1 MNHEY, CDR2 SMNVEV (reference sequence). Trimming removed 4 bases from V and 3 bases from J, with 12 bases in between. CDR3 length: 14 residues. The CDR3 here is CASSWGLDKETQYF. For the CDR3, the DNA is TGTGCCAGCAGTTGGGGGCTGGATAAAGAGACCCAGTACTTC.

This clone was seen a single time. The chain joins TRBV6-5 to TRBJ1-1; 10 bases agree with TRBD1. The length of the CDR3 is 14 residues. After removal of 6 bases from V and 5 bases from J, the junction contained 6 bases not matched to a gene. Germline CDR1 is MNHEY and CDR2 is SVGAGI. CDR3 loop: CASRADRGQTEAFF. The CDR3 nucleotides are TGTGCCAGCAGAGCAGACAGGGGGCAGACTGAAGCTTTCTTT.

The gene calls are TRBV29-1 and TRBJ2-4; D is undetermined. The CDR3 loop spans 12 amino acids. With 5 bases removed from V and 5 bases from J, the gap between germline ends came to 10 bases. The germline V gene has CDR1 SQVTM and CDR2 ANQGSEA. CDR3 residues: CSVQVDQNIQYF. The CDR3 nucleotides are TGCAGCGTTCAGGTGGATCAAAACATTCAGTACTTC.

This sequence joins TRBV5-1 and TRBJ2-1, with 9 bases matching TRBD2. This CDR3 has 15 amino acids. Unmatched junction bases numbered 2, after V lost 0 bases and J lost 4 bases. Germline-derived CDR1 and CDR2 are SGHRS and YFSETQ. The CDR3 nucleotides read TGCGCCAGCAGCTTGGTAGCGGGGGAGTACAATGAGCAGTTCTTC. Protein product: CASSLVAGEYNEQFF.

V usage is TRBV18 and J usage is TRBJ2-1; TRBD2 matches at 12 bases. Germline V gene data show CDR1 as KGHSH and CDR2 as LQKENI. This CDR3 spans 18 amino acids. V was clipped by 3 bases and J by 9 bases; unmatched bases: 15. CDR3 amino acids: CASSPAPLLAGGVTEQFF. The CDR3 DNA follows: TGTGCCAGCTCACCTGCTCCGTTACTAGCGGGAGGAGTGACTGAGCAGTTCTTC.

The rearrangement uses TRBV13 and TRBJ1-1; no definite D call. This CDR3 has 14 amino acids. V shed 5 bases and J shed 5 bases, with 15 bases lying between them. Germline V lookup: CDR1 PRHDT, CDR2 FYEKMQ (reference sequence). The chain's CDR3 is CASSRGRPRTEAFF. The DNA for the CDR3 is TGTGCCAGCAGCCGAGGGAGGCCTCGGACTGAAGCTTTCTTT.

The chain links TRBV6-5 to TRBJ2-7; tentative D call: TRBD2 (6 bases). This CDR3 comprises 14 residues. Trimming stripped 10 bases from V and 0 bases from J, with 16 bases between. Germline V gene lookup returns CDR1 MNHEY and CDR2 SVGAGI. In DNA form, the CDR3 reads TGTGCCACCTCCCTCGGGGGAGCCTCCTACGAGCAGTACTTC. It yields the protein CATSLGGASYEQYF.

This chain uses TRBV19 with TRBJ1-2, with TRBD1 matching over 7 bases. CDR3 length: 16 amino acids. With V trimmed by 1 base and J by 8 bases, 13 bases remained unmatched. Looked up from germline, CDR1 is LNHDA and CDR2 is SQIVND (reference sequence). DNA of the CDR3: TGTGCCAGTAGTATAGCCCCCGGGACAGCCATGAGCGGCTACACCTTC. This gives the protein CASSIAPGTAMSGYTF.

This clone was detected only once. The chain is built from TRBV4-3 and TRBJ1-1, with D perhaps TRBD1 (6 bases). Trimming took 6 bases from V and 0 from J, leaving 17 bases between them. This CDR3 comprises 16 residues. Germline V gene lookup returns CDR1 LGHNA and CDR2 YSLEER. CDR3 DNA: TGCGCCAGCAGTCAGAGGGGGGGTGAACTGAACACTGAAGCTTTCTTT. Translated: CASSQRGGELNTEAFF.

The chain has TRBV5-1 and TRBJ2-7; 7 nucleotides match TRBD1. Losses at the gene ends were 3 bases for V and 1 base for J; bases not matched to a gene: 1. The CDR3 contains 13 residues. Germline assignment: CDR1 SGHRS and CDR2 YFSETQ. The CDR3, as DNA: TGCGCCAGCAGCTGGGACAGATCCTACGAGCAGTACTTC. Amino acids: CASSWDRSYEQYF.

The chain recombines TRBV13 with TRBJ2-5; no clear D gene. Trimming took off 5 bases at V and 4 bases at J, with 14 bases between the two ends. This CDR3 has 14 residues. Germline V gene sequence: CDR1 PRHDT, CDR2 FYEKMQ (reference sequence). The CDR3 DNA follows: TGTGCCAGCAGCCATCCAGTACAGAGAGAGACCCAGTACTTC. This translates into CASSHPVQRETQYF.

CDR3 in DNA: TGTGCCAGCAGCCCGGACAGATCAATGAACACTGAAGCTTTCTTT. This codes for CASSPDRSMNTEAFF. The chain joins TRBV9 to TRBJ1-1; possibly TRBD1 for D (6 bases). Germline V gene data show CDR1 as SGDLS and CDR2 as YYNGEE. This CDR3 comprises 15 residues. The V end was cut by 4 bases, the J end by 0 bases, with 13 bases between. The full variable domain, in which reference TRBV9 and TRBJ1-1 provide the parts outside the CDR3, is DSGVTQTPKHLITATGQRVTLRCSPRSGDLSVYWYQQSLDQGLQFLIQYYNGEERAKGNILERFSAQQFPDLHSELNLSSLELGDSALYFCASSPDRSMNTEAFFGQGTRLTVV.

This clone was seen only a few times. The chain combines TRBV7-8 with TRBJ1-5; the D gene is possibly TRBD1 (5 bases). Germline CDR1 reads SGHVS; CDR2 reads FQNEAQ. This CDR3 is 16 amino acids long. Deletions cut 1 base from V and 2 bases from J, with 12 bases between. Here the CDR3 reads CASSLESGLGNQPQHF. CDR3 DNA sequence: TGTGCCAGCAGCTTAGAGTCAGGGCTGGGCAATCAGCCCCAGCATTTT.

The table lists this clone with a few counts. This chain joins TRBV21-1 and TRBJ2-3; the table's D call TRBD1 went unverified against the DNA. TRBV21-1 is recorded as a pseudogene. The CDR3 contains 17 residues. The chain's CDR3 is CASSKGVGRGLSDTQYF. CDR3 coding DNA: TGTGCCAGCAGCAAAGGAGTGGGCAGGGGGCTGTCGGATACGCAGTATTTT.

Note on this clone: Distinct nucleotide sequences in the sample also encode this CDR3. CDR3 region: CASSVDRGNTEAFF. The CDR3 DNA sequence: TGTGCCAGCAGCGTGGACAGGGGTAATACTGAAGCTTTCTTT. V and J are TRBV9 and TRBJ1-1; TRBD1 aligns across 9 bases. The CDR3 is 14 amino acids. The V and J ends lost 2 bases and 5 bases, in that order; junction bases with no gene match: 4. Germline-derived CDR1 and CDR2 are SGDLS and YYNGEE.

J is TRBJ1-1 and V is TRBV18, with D hard to call. The V and J ends lost 4 bases and 1 base respectively, with 10 bases between them. Germline V gives CDR1 KGHSH, CDR2 LQKENI. The CDR3 loop spans 14 amino acids. CDR3 in amino acids: CASSLGGANTEAFF. CDR3 in DNA: TGTGCCAGCTCACTGGGTGGAGCGAACACTGAAGCTTTCTTT.

The chain uses TRBV6-6 and TRBJ1-6; D is ambiguous. The V end was cut by 6 bases, the J end by 5 bases, with 14 bases between. Germline V CDR1 and CDR2: MNHNY, SVGAGI (reference sequence). The CDR3 has 15 amino acids. As DNA, the CDR3 is TGTGCCAGCAGCTACCGCACAGCAAATAATTCACCCCTCCACTTT. Translation: CASSYRTANNSPLHF.

The rearrangement joins TRBV13 to TRBJ2-3; D is undetermined. This CDR3 contains 14 residues. From germline, CDR1 is PRHDT and CDR2 FYEKMQ (reference sequence). Deletions cut 5 bases from V and 4 bases from J, with 13 bases between. CDR3 sequence reads: CASSPADGADTQYF. The CDR3 region has the DNA TGTGCCAGCAGCCCCGCGGATGGAGCAGATACGCAGTATTTT.